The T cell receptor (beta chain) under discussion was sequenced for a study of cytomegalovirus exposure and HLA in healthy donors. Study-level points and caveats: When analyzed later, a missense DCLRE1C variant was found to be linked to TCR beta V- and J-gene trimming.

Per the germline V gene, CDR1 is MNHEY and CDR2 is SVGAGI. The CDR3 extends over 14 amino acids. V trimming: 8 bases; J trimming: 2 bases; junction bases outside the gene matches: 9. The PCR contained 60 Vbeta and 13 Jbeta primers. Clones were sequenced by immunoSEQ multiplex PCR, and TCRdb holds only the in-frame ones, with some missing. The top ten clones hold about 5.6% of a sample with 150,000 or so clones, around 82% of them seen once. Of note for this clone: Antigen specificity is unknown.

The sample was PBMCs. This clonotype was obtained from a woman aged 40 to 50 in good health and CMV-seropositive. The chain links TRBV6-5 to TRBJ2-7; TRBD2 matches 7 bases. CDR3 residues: CASWGGVKPYEQYF. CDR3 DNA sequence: TGTGCCAGCTGGGGGGGGGTTAAACCCTACGAGCAGTACTTC.